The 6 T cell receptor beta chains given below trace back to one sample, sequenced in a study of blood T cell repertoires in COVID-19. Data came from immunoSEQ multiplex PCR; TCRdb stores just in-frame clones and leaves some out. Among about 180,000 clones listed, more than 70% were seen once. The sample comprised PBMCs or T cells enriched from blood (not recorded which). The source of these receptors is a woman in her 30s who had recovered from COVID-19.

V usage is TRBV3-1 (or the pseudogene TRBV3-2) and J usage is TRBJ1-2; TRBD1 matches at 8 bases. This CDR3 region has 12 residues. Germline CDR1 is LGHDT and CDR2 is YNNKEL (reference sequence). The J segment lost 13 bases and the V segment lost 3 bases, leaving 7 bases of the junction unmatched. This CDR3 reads CASSHRTGSSTF. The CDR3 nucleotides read TGTGCCAGCAGCCATAGGACAGGGAGCAGCACCTTC.

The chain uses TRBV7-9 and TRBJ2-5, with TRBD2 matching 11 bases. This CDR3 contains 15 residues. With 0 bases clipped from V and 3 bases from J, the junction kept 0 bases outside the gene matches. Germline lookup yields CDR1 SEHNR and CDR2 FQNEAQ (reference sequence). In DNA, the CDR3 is TGTGCCAGCAGCTTAGCGACTAGCGGGGAAGAGACCCAGTACTTC. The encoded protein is CASSLATSGEETQYF.

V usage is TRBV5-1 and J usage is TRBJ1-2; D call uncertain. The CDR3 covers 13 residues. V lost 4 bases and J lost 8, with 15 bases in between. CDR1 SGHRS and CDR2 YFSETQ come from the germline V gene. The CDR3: CASSHDGIGGYTF. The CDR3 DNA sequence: TGCGCCAGCAGCCATGACGGGATAGGGGGCTACACCTTC.

CDR3 DNA: TGTGCCATCAGTGAGTCAGACGGGGGGAAAGAGACCCAGTACTTC. Protein product: CAISESDGGKETQYF. This chain links TRBV10-3 with TRBJ2-5, with TRBD2 matching 7 bases. This CDR3 comprises 15 residues. The germline CDR1 and CDR2 sequences are ENHRY and SYGVKD. With V trimmed by 0 bases and J by 3 bases, 4 bases remained unmatched.

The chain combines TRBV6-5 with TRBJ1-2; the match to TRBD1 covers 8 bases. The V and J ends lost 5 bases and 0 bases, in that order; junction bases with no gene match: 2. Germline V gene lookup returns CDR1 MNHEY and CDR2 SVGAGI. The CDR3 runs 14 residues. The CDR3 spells CASSLQGANYGYTF. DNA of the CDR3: TGTGCCAGCAGTCTACAGGGGGCTAACTATGGCTACACCTTC.

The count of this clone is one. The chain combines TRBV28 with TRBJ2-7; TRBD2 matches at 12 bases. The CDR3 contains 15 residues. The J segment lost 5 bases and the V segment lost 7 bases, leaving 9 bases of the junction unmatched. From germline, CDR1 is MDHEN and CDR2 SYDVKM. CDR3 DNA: TGTGCCAGCAAAAACCTAGCGGGGGGGGTCGACGAGCAGTACTTC. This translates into CASKNLAGGVDEQYF.